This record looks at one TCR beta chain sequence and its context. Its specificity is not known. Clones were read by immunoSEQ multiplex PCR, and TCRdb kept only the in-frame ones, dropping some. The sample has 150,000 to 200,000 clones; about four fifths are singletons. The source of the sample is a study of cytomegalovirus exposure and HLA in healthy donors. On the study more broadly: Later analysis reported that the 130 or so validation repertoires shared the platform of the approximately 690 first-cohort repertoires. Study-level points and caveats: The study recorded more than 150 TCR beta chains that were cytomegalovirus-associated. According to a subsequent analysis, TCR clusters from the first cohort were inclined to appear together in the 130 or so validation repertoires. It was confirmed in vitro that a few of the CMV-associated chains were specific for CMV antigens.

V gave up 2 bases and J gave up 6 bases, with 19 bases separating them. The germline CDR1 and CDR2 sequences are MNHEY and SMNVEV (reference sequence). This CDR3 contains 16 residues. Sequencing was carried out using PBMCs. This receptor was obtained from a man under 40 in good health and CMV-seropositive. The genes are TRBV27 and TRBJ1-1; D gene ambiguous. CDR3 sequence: CASSLSTAGGWSEAFF. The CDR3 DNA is TGTGCCAGCAGTTTAAGCACCGCGGGTGGTTGGTCTGAAGCTTTCTTT.